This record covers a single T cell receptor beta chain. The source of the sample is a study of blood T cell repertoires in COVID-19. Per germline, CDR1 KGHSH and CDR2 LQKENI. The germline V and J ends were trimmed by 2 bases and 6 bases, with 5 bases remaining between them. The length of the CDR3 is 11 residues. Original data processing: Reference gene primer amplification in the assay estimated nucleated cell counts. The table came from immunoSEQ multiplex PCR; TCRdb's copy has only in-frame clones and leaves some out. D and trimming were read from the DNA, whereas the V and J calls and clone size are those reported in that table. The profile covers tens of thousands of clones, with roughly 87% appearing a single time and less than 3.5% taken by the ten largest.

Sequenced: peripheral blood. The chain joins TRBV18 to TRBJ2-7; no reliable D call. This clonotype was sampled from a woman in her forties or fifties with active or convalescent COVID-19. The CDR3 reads CASSPGGEQYF. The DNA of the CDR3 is TGTGCCAGCTCACCAGGCGGCGAGCAGTACTTC.